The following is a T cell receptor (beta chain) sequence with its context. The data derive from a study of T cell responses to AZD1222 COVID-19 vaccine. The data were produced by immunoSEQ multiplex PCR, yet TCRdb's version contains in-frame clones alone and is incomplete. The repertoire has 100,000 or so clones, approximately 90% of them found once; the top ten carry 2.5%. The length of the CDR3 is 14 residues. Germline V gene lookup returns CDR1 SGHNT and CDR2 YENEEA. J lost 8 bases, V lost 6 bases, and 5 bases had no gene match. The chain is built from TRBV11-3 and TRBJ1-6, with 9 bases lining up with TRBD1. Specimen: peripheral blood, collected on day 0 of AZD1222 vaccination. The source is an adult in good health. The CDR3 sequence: CASSRRQGDSPLHF. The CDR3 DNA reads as TGTGCCAGCAGTCGAAGACAGGGGGATTCACCCCTCCACTTT.